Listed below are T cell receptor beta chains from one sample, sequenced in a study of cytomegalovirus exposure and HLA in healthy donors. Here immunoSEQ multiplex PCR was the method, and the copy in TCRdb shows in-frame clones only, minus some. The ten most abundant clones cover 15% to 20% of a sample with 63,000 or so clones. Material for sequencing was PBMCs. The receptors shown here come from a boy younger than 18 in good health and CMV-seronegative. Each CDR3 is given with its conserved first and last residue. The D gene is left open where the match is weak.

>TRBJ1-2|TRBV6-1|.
TGTGCCAGCAGTGAATCGGGGCAGGGACTGTACTATGGCTACACCTTC
CASSESGQGLYYGYTF
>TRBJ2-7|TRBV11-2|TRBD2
TGTGCCAGCAGCTTAGTTCTAGCGGAGGGCGAGCAGTACTTC
CASSLVLAEGEQYF
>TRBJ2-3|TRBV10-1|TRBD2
TGCGCCAGCAGTGATCTAGCGGGGGGCACAGATACGCAGTATTTT
CASSDLAGGTDTQYF
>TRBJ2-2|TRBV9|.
TGTGCCAGCAGCGCCCCAGGCCGCAGGGTAGGATCCGGGGAGCTGTTTTTT
CASSAPGRRVGSGELFF
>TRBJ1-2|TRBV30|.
TGTGCCTGGGGACTCCCCTACACCTTC
CAWGLPYTF
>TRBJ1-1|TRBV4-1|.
TGCGCCAGCAGCCAAGAGACCTGGGGGGACACTGAAGCTTTCTTT
CASSQETWGDTEAFF
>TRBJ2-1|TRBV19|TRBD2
TGTGCCAGTACCCAAGCGGGGGGGGTTAAAAATGAGCAGTTCTTC
CASTQAGGVKNEQFF
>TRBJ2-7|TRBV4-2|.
TGTGCCAGCAGCCAAGACAGAAAGCAGTACTTC
CASSQDRKQYF
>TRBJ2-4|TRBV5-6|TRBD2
TGTGCCAGCAGCTTGGGCGGGGGGGGATTAAACATTCAGTACTTC
CASSLGGGGLNIQYF
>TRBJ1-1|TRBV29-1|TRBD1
TGCAGCTCCCAGGGGGGAGGCACTGAAGCTTTCTTT
CSSQGGGTEAFF
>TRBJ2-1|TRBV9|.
TGTGCCAGCAGCGTAAGAGATAATAGCAACCTAGGCAATGAGCAGTTCTTC
CASSVRDNSNLGNEQFF
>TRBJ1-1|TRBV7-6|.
TGTGCCAGCAGCTCACACCAGGGTAATGAAGCTTTCTTT
CASSSHQGNEAFF
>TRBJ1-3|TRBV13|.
TGTGCCAGCAGCTCCAGGGCAGGGCGGAATTCAGGAAACACCATATATTTT
CASSSRAGRNSGNTIYF
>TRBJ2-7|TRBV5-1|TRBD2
TGCGCCAGCAGCTTGACGATACAGCGGGGGGGCTACGAGCAGTACTTC
CASSLTIQRGGYEQYF
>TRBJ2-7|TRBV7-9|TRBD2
TGTGCCAGCAGCCGAAGCGGGAGCCTCTACGAGCAGTACTTC
CASSRSGSLYEQYF
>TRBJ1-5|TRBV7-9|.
TGTGCCAGCAGCCCTGACAGGACGGATCAGCCCCAGCATTTT
CASSPDRTDQPQHF
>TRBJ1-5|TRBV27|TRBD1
TGTGCCAGCAGTGAGGGGACAGGGGATCAGCCCCAGCATTTT
CASSEGTGDQPQHF
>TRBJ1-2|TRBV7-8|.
TGTGCCAGCAGCTTAGAACCACGGGGGGGAGGACTTTATGGCTACACCTTC
CASSLEPRGGGLYGYTF
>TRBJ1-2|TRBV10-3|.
TGTGCCATCAGTGACCTACAGGGTCCTAACTATGGCTACACCTTC
CAISDLQGPNYGYTF
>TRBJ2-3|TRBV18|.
TGTGCCAGCTCACCCAGCAGCGGTAGCACAGATACGCAGTATTTT
CASSPSSGSTDTQYF
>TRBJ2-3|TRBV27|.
TGTGCCAGCAGTCCATATTCGTCCTGGGCATCTAGCACAGATACGCAGTATTTT
CASSPYSSWASSTDTQYF